A selection of T cell receptor beta chains follows, all from one sample in a study of blood T cell repertoires in COVID-19. Clones were sequenced by immunoSEQ multiplex PCR, and TCRdb holds only the in-frame ones, with some missing. The repertoire holds nearly 95,000 clones, around 72% seen once, with 3% to 4.5% in the top ten. Material: peripheral blood. The receptors shown here come from a man between 65 and 80 years old with COVID-19, enrolled during active disease. Both conserved end residues are part of each CDR3. A D gene is named only where the DNA matches it firmly. Clone size, where shown, is once, few, many, or a class for clones that have expanded.

V	size	D	J	DNA	CDR3
TRBV30	NA	NA	TRBJ1-5	TGTGCCTGGAGTGCCCCCGGGAGCAATCAGCCCCAGCATTTT	CAWSAPGSNQPQHF
TRBV18	NA	TRBD2	TRBJ2-1	TGTGCCAGCTCGCTGACTAGCTTCAGACTCCACTCCTACAATGAGCAGTTCTTC	CASSLTSFRLHSYNEQFF
TRBV19	NA	NA	TRBJ1-2	TGTGCCAGTAGTATCAGCGGCTATGGCTACACCTTC	CASSISGYGYTF
TRBV5-1	NA	NA	TRBJ2-1	TGCGCCAGCAGATTAGAACAGGGCCCCGGCTCCTACAATGAGCAGTTCTTC	CASRLEQGPGSYNEQFF
TRBV6-2/TRBV6-3	NA	NA	TRBJ1-1	TGTGCCAGCAGCACTAACCGGGACACAGACCTTTTTAAAGCTTTCTTT	CASSTNRDTDLFKAFF
TRBV7-9	NA	TRBD1	TRBJ2-7	TGTGCCAGCAGTCTTACTGGACAGGCAGACGAGCAGTACTTC	CASSLTGQADEQYF
TRBV7-8	NA	NA	TRBJ1-5	TGTGCCAGCACCTTGATTCGGACAGATAATCAGCCCCAGCATTTT	CASTLIRTDNQPQHF
TRBV30	NA	TRBD2	TRBJ2-2	TGTGCCTGGAGTGTACATCTCATTACTAGCGGGAGGAACACCGGGGAGCTGTTTTTT	CAWSVHLITSGRNTGELFF
TRBV27	few	TRBD2	TRBJ2-1	TGTGCCAGCAGCCTTAGGAGGCGGGAGGGTGGTAATGAGCAGTTCTTC	CASSLRRREGGNEQFF
TRBV7-6	NA	NA	TRBJ2-1	TGTGCCAGCAGCCCACCCCGGGAAAGCTCCTACAATGAGCAGTTCTTC	CASSPPRESSYNEQFF
TRBV9	NA	TRBD2	TRBJ2-3	TGTGCCCGCAGCGGCGGGGGGGGTTCAGATACGCAGTATTTT	CARSGGGGSDTQYF
TRBV5-5	NA	TRBD1	TRBJ1-5	TGTGCCAGCAGCTCCACTGGGACAGGGATTGGGGGCAATCAGCCCCAGCATTTT	CASSSTGTGIGGNQPQHF
TRBV6-2/TRBV6-3	many	NA	TRBJ1-5	TGTGCCAGCAGCCCCGACAGGTATCAGCCCCAGCATTTT	CASSPDRYQPQHF
TRBV3-1/TRBV3-2	few	NA	TRBJ1-1	TGTGCCAGCAGCAAACAGGGGAACACTGAAGCTTTCTTT	CASSKQGNTEAFF
TRBV6-1	NA	TRBD2	TRBJ2-7	TGTGCCAGCAGTGAACAGGCGGCGGGAGGGAACGAGCAGTACTTC	CASSEQAAGGNEQYF
TRBV6-5	NA	NA	TRBJ1-1	TGTGCCAGCAGGGCCGTGAACACTGAAGCTTTCTTT	CASRAVNTEAFF
TRBV11-3	NA	NA	TRBJ2-2	TGTGCCAGCAGCCCCCGGGCAGGGGGGTCCGGGGAGCTGTTTTTT	CASSPRAGGSGELFF
TRBV11-2	NA	NA	TRBJ1-5	TGTGCCAGCAGCTTAGTAGGCGGAAGCAATCAGCCCCAGCATTTT	CASSLVGGSNQPQHF
TRBV5-6	NA	TRBD2	TRBJ2-7	TGTGCCAGCAGCTTGGATGCGAGCGGGAGAGCCGAGCAGTACTTC	CASSLDASGRAEQYF
TRBV5-4	NA	TRBD2	TRBJ2-7	TGTGCCAGCAGCTTGTTACTAGGCCGTCTAGCGGACGAGCAGTACTTC	CASSLLLGRLADEQYF
TRBV3-1/TRBV3-2	NA	NA	TRBJ1-2	TGTGCCAGCAGCCAGGACGGGGGACTAGTCTATGGCTACACCTTC	CASSQDGGLVYGYTF
TRBV10-3	few	NA	TRBJ2-4	TGTGCCATCAGTGATGCTAGAAACATTCAGTACTTC	CAISDARNIQYF
TRBV7-2	NA	TRBD1	TRBJ2-1	TGTGCCAGCAGCTTATTTCTCGGACAGGGCCTCAGGGAGCAGTTCTTC	CASSLFLGQGLREQFF
TRBV27	many	TRBD1	TRBJ1-5	TGTGCCAGCAGCAGGGGACAGGGAAGAAATCAGCCCCAGCATTTT	CASSRGQGRNQPQHF
TRBV5-1	NA	NA	TRBJ2-1	TGCGCCAGCAGCTTCCAAGGCGGGACCGGAGGCGATGAGCAGTTCTTC	CASSFQGGTGGDEQFF
TRBV9	once	TRBD2	TRBJ2-1	TGTGCCAGCAGCTTTCTAGCGGGAGGGGGTAATGAGCAGTTCTTC	CASSFLAGGGNEQFF
TRBV5-4	NA	NA	TRBJ1-2	TGTGCCAGCAGCGTCCCGGGAACTAACTATGGCTACACCTTC	CASSVPGTNYGYTF
TRBV3-1/TRBV3-2	NA	NA	TRBJ1-6	TGTGCCAGCAGCCAAGAGGAAGGGGGCTCCTATAATTCACCCCTCCACTTT	CASSQEEGGSYNSPLHF
TRBV7-3	NA	NA	TRBJ2-7	TGTGCCAGCAGCTCTGGAGGTGGGGACTACGAGCAGTACTTC	CASSSGGGDYEQYF
TRBV2	NA	TRBD1	TRBJ1-1	TGTGCCAGCTGGAAGGACAGGGGGTACACTGAAGCTTTCTTT	CASWKDRGYTEAFF
TRBV28	NA	NA	TRBJ2-3	TGTGCCAGGCCAGGGGTGAGGGCAGATACGCAGTATTTT	CARPGVRADTQYF
TRBV7-9	NA	TRBD1	TRBJ1-6	TGTGCCAGCAGCCCCCCGGGACAGGCGAATTCACCCCTCCACTTT	CASSPPGQANSPLHF
TRBV28	NA	NA	TRBJ2-7	TGTGCCAGCAGTTCTGCACGGTACGAGCAGTACTTC	CASSSARYEQYF
TRBV7-7	NA	TRBD2	TRBJ2-1	TGTGCTAGCAGCTTAGAGGCGGGAGGCCGTTACAATGAGCAGTTCTTC	CASSLEAGGRYNEQFF
TRBV19	NA	NA	TRBJ1-5	TGTGCCAGTAGCACTGCAGGGTATGTACAGCCCCAGCATTTT	CASSTAGYVQPQHF
TRBV6-5	NA	NA	TRBJ1-1	TGTGCCAGCAGATTCGGACACTATATGAACACTGAAGCTTTCTTT	CASRFGHYMNTEAFF
TRBV5-1	NA	NA	TRBJ2-1	TGCGCCAGCAGCTCCCGGGAGAGCTCCTACAATGAGCAGTTCTTC	CASSSRESSYNEQFF
TRBV5-4	NA	NA	TRBJ2-7	TGTGCCAGCAGCGGAGGACAGAGGATGAACGAGCAGTACTTC	CASSGGQRMNEQYF
TRBV19	NA	NA	TRBJ2-5	TGTGCCAGTAGTAGTCAGGGAGGTGGATTAAACTTC	CASSSQGGGLNF
TRBV5-1	few	NA	TRBJ2-2	TGCGCCAGCAGCTTGGCCGGCAGGGCCACCGGGGAGCTGTTTTTT	CASSLAGRATGELFF
TRBV18	NA	TRBD1	TRBJ1-3	TGTGCCAGCTCACCCCCGGGACAGGGGATACGGTCCGGAAACACCATATATTTT	CASSPPGQGIRSGNTIYF
TRBV4-1	NA	TRBD2	TRBJ2-3	TGCGCCAGCAGCCAAGGACTAGCGGGAGGTGGAGATACGCAGTATTTT	CASSQGLAGGGDTQYF
TRBV2	NA	NA	TRBJ2-5	TGTGCCAGCAGTGAACTCAGGTCGGAGACCCAGTACTTC	CASSELRSETQYF
TRBV5-1	NA	TRBD2	TRBJ2-3	TGCGCCAGCAGCCCCTCTAGCGGGAGGGGCACAGATACGCAGTATTTT	CASSPSSGRGTDTQYF
TRBV4-1	NA	TRBD1	TRBJ1-4	TGCGCCAGCAGCCAACATGGGACAGGGGGCGAAAAACTGTTTTTT	CASSQHGTGGEKLFF
TRBV3-1/TRBV3-2	NA	NA	TRBJ1-1	TGTGCCAGCAGTCCTAGGGGGTTTGGCACTGAAGCTTTCTTT	CASSPRGFGTEAFF
TRBV19	NA	NA	TRBJ1-1	TGTGCCAGTAGTATGGGGAGGAGGACTGAAGCTTTCTTT	CASSMGRRTEAFF
TRBV28	NA	TRBD1	TRBJ2-1	TGTGCCAGCAGTTACGGGACAGTAGCCTACAATGAGCAGTTCTTC	CASSYGTVAYNEQFF
TRBV28	NA	TRBD1	TRBJ1-4	TGTGCCAGCAGTCCGACAGGGCCTGAAAAACTGTTTTTT	CASSPTGPEKLFF
TRBV2	NA	TRBD2	TRBJ2-4	TGTGCCAGCAGTGAATATTTGGGACTAGCGGAGCTTCTAGCCAAAAACATTCAGTACTTC	CASSEYLGLAELLAKNIQYF
TRBV29-1	NA	TRBD1	TRBJ2-1	TGCAGCGTTGCACAGGGGGCTAATGAGCAGTTCTTC	CSVAQGANEQFF
TRBV3-1/TRBV3-2	NA	TRBD2	TRBJ2-1	TGTGCCACGGGACTAGCGGGCTACAATGAGCAGTTCTTC	CATGLAGYNEQFF
TRBV18	NA	TRBD1	TRBJ2-7	TGTGCCAGCTCACAAGGACAGGCCTACGAGCAGTACTTC	CASSQGQAYEQYF
TRBV19	NA	TRBD1	TRBJ2-3	TGTGCCACCACTGGACAGGGTGCAGATACGCAGTATTTT	CATTGQGADTQYF
TRBV5-6	NA	NA	TRBJ2-5	TGTGCCAGCAGCTCACTAAACTCAGAGACCCAGTACTTC	CASSSLNSETQYF
TRBV6-2/TRBV6-3	NA	NA	TRBJ2-7	TGTGCCAGCAGTTACCCTTCACAGGGTTCCGAGCAGTACTTC	CASSYPSQGSEQYF
TRBV20-1	few	NA	TRBJ2-5	TGCAGTGCTGTCGTAAAGACCCAGTACTTC	CSAVVKTQYF
TRBV5-4	few	NA	TRBJ2-3	TGTGCCAGCAGCCCCCAGGGAAGGGCGCAGTATTTT	CASSPQGRAQYF
TRBV14	few	NA	TRBJ1-2	TGTGCCAGCAGCCAAGGGTCCCGACTGAATGGCTACACCTTC	CASSQGSRLNGYTF
TRBV20-1	NA	NA	TRBJ2-1	TGCAGTGCTAGTACCGGGACAAGACACAACAATGAGCAGTTCTTC	CSASTGTRHNNEQFF